This passage covers 3 T cell receptor beta chains from one sample sequenced in a study of T cell responses to AZD1222 COVID-19 vaccine. Some clones are missing from TCRdb's copy, which holds only in-frame ones; the method was immunoSEQ multiplex PCR. The data show tens of thousands of clones, around three quarters seen once. The input for sequencing was peripheral blood, taken 28 days after the second AZD1222 dose. Receptors were obtained from an adult who received the AZD1222 COVID-19 vaccine.

This sequence joins TRBV7-6 and TRBJ1-3, with TRBD1 matching over 12 bases. The length of the CDR3 is 15 residues. The V gene's germline CDR1 is SGHVS and CDR2 FNYEAQ. J was trimmed by 4 bases and V by 8 bases; bases with no gene match: 6. The CDR3 reads CASRDRGRNGNTIYF. Written as DNA, the CDR3 is TGTGCCAGCCGGGACAGGGGGCGCAACGGAAACACCATATATTTT.

The V and J genes are TRBV7-6 and TRBJ2-7; 8 bases fit TRBD1. Germline V gene data show CDR1 as SGHVS and CDR2 as FNYEAQ. J was trimmed by 6 bases and V by 5 bases; bases with no gene match: 6. CDR3 length: 13 amino acids. The CDR3 region is CASSGSTGGEQYF. CDR3 nucleotide sequence: TGTGCCAGCAGCGGGTCAACAGGGGGCGAGCAGTACTTC.

The sample holds a few counts of this clone. This sequence joins TRBV6-5 and TRBJ2-5; D might be TRBD1 (6 bases). CDR1 and CDR2 from the germline V gene are MNHEY and SVGAGI. CDR3 length: 15 residues. V lost 4 bases to trimming and J lost 1 base, with 13 bases between them. CDR3 DNA sequence: TGTGCCAGCAGTTCTAGGACAGCTTTCCAAGAGACCCAGTACTTC. This translates into CASSSRTAFQETQYF.